The 26 T cell receptor beta chains below were found in one sample sequenced in a study of T-cell memory formation after mild COVID-19. TCRdb passed the 5' RACE reads through MiXCR, listing each CDR3 protein once. Here the sample spans approximately 410,000 distinct CDR3 sequences, around 22% being singletons. The sample was PBMCs or a T cell subset sorted from them (not recorded which). These receptors originate from an adult woman who had mild COVID-19 (a few samples of this study predate the infection). Cell type and time point are not known.

The chain is built from TRBV5-1 and TRBJ2-5; 9 bases are a match to TRBD1. The ends lost 4 bases at V and 6 bases at J; junction bases unmatched: 16. The CDR3 sequence is 17 residues long. CDR1 is SGHRS, CDR2 YFSETQ, per germline. CDR3 in amino acids: CASSPGFRDRAGQTQYF. The CDR3 region has the DNA TGCGCCAGCAGCCCCGGCTTCCGGGACAGGGCCGGTCAGACCCAGTACTTC.

V gene TRBV24-1 combines with J gene TRBJ2-5, with 8 bases fitting TRBD1. Germline V gives CDR1 KGHDR, CDR2 SFDVKD. V was pared by 7 bases and J by 5 bases, with 8 bases of the junction left unmatched. The CDR3 contains 14 residues. The CDR3 sequence: CATSAPGGAETQYF. For the CDR3, the DNA is TGTGCCACCAGCGCTCCAGGGGGCGCGGAGACCCAGTACTTC.

This clonotype has ten or more counts. The chain uses TRBV5-5 and TRBJ2-3; D might be TRBD2 (5 bases). The CDR3 is made up of 13 amino acids. CDR1 is SGHKS and CDR2 is YYEKEE in the germline V gene (reference sequence). Deletions cut 1 base from V and 3 bases from J, with 6 bases between. CDR3 coding DNA: TGTGCCAGCAGCTTGCGAGGGACAGATACGCAGTATTTT. It specifies CASSLRGTDTQYF. Variable domain in full (rest from reference TRBV5-5 and TRBJ2-3): DAGVTQSPTHLIKTRGQQVTLRCSPISGHKSVSWYQQVLGQGPQFIFQYYEKEERGRGNFPDRFSARQFPNYSSELNVNALLLGDSALYLCASSLRGTDTQYFGPGTRLTVL.

The count of this clonotype is one. This chain connects TRBV24-1 to TRBJ2-1; 8 positions agree with TRBD2. The CDR3 runs to 15 residues. Germline CDR1 KGHDR, CDR2 SFDVKD. After removal of 6 bases from V and 3 bases from J, the junction contained 6 bases not matched to a gene. The CDR3 protein is CATSNGRGNYNEQFF. For the CDR3, the DNA is TGTGCCACCAGTAACGGGAGGGGTAACTACAATGAGCAGTTCTTC.

This clonotype was counted a few times. This chain uses TRBV20-1 with TRBJ1-1, with D perhaps TRBD1 (5 bases). V was cut by 3 bases and J by 0 bases, with 11 bases left in between. Germline V gives CDR1 DFQATT, CDR2 SNEGSKA (reference sequence). The CDR3 covers 14 residues. CDR3: CSASGRTMNTEAFF. DNA for the CDR3: TGCAGTGCTAGTGGGCGGACAATGAACACTGAAGCTTTCTTT.

V usage is TRBV5-1 and J usage is TRBJ2-7; TRBD1 matches 7 bases. Per germline, CDR1 SGHRS and CDR2 YFSETQ. With V trimmed by 1 base and J by 0 bases, 4 bases remained unmatched. The CDR3 consists of 15 residues. DNA of the CDR3: TGCGCCAGCAGCTTGATGGGACAGCGCTCCTACGAGCAGTACTTC. Protein product: CASSLMGQRSYEQYF.

Here the CDR3 DNA reads TGTGCCAGCAGTTTAGTTGGGCAGAGCTCCTACGAGCAGTACTTC. Residues: CASSLVGQSSYEQYF. The chain couples TRBV27 to TRBJ2-7; D is uncertain. CDR3 length: 15 residues. V was pared by 2 bases and J by 0 bases, with 11 bases between. CDR1 and CDR2 (germline): MNHEY, SMNVEV (reference sequence).

The genes are TRBV9 and TRBJ2-2; D is unclear. This CDR3 comprises 11 residues. CDR1 and CDR2 from the germline V gene are SGDLS and YYNGEE. Trimming removed 7 bases at V and 6 bases at J, with 7 bases between. The CDR3 DNA reads TGTGCCAGCGGCCGGCCCGGGGAGCTGTTTTTT. Protein product: CASGRPGELFF.

There are a few counts of this clonotype. V gene TRBV6-4 combines with J gene TRBJ2-3, with TRBD1 matching over 11 bases. Germline V gene data show CDR1 as MRHNA and CDR2 as SNTAGT. Losses at the gene ends were 5 bases for V and 4 bases for J; bases not matched to a gene: 5. This CDR3 contains 15 residues. This CDR3 reads CASSPGGQGADTQYF. The CDR3 DNA reads TGTGCCAGCAGTCCGGGGGGACAGGGGGCAGATACGCAGTATTTT.

This clonotype has a handful of counts. V usage is TRBV12-3 or TRBV12-4 and J usage is TRBJ1-1; TRBD1 matches at 7 bases. V was pared by 4 bases and J by 11 bases, with 16 bases of the junction left unmatched. There are 15 residues in the CDR3. CDR3 coding DNA: TGTGCCAGCAGTTCTCACTCCCAAGGGGGCGCCGAGGCTTTCTTT. It is translated as CASSSHSQGGAEAFF.

This clonotype was observed a few times. CDR3: CATSRGQPEMGETQYF. CDR3 coding DNA: TGTGCCACCAGCAGGGGACAGCCGGAAATGGGAGAGACCCAGTACTTC. V and J are TRBV15 and TRBJ2-5; 7 bases line up with TRBD1. Germline CDR1 reads LNHNV; CDR2 reads YYDKDF (reference sequence). This CDR3 contains 16 residues. The ends lost 3 bases at V and 4 bases at J; junction bases unmatched: 11.

This clonotype was observed once. The chain recombines TRBV6-1 with TRBJ2-1, with D perhaps TRBD2 (5 bases). The V gene's germline CDR1 is MNHNS and CDR2 SASEGT. The CDR3 extends over 13 amino acids. Between the trimmed V and J ends, which lost 6 bases and 10 bases, there was a span of 16 bases. This CDR3 reads CASRADGVKEQFF. CDR3 sequence (DNA): TGTGCCAGCAGAGCGGATGGGGTAAAGGAGCAGTTCTTC.

This clonotype turned up a few times. This chain links TRBV9 with TRBJ1-3; possible D gene TRBD1, 6 bases. The CDR3 is made up of 17 amino acids. Germline V CDR1 and CDR2: SGDLS, YYNGEE. V dropped 4 bases and J dropped 4 bases, with 21 bases sitting between them. This CDR3 reads CASSSSRMGATGNTIYF. Here the CDR3 DNA reads TGTGCCAGCAGCTCATCGAGGATGGGGGCGACCGGAAACACCATATATTTT.

This clonotype was found a few times. V gene TRBV7-9 combines with J gene TRBJ2-1; D gene ambiguous. Germline V gene data show CDR1 as SEHNR and CDR2 as FQNEAQ (reference sequence). Trimming shortened V by 3 bases and J by 4 bases, and 13 bases separated the two germline ends. The length of the CDR3 is 15 residues. The CDR3 region has the DNA TGTGCCAGCAGCTTTTCGGGCCAGAAATACAATGAGCAGTTCTTC. This codes for CASSFSGQKYNEQFF.

The V call is TRBV12-3 or TRBV12-4, the J call TRBJ2-1; 9 bases align to TRBD2. J gave up 3 bases and V 8 bases, and 5 bases lay outside the gene matches. CDR3 length: 14 residues. The CDR3 region is CASGNSGGYNEQFF. In DNA form, the CDR3 reads TGTGCCAGCGGGAATAGCGGGGGCTACAATGAGCAGTTCTTC.

The V call is TRBV5-6, the J call TRBJ2-5; TRBD1 agrees at 7 bases. The V gene's germline CDR1 is SGHDT and CDR2 YYEEEE. The J segment lost 5 bases and the V segment lost 6 bases, leaving 7 bases of the junction unmatched. The CDR3 extends over 13 amino acids. In DNA, the CDR3 is TGTGCCAGCACCGGACAGGTGGGGGAGACCCAGTACTTC. Protein: CASTGQVGETQYF.

A few counts support this clonotype. The J gene is TRBJ2-7, the V gene TRBV30; 10 positions match TRBD1. This CDR3 is 14 amino acids long. The V gene end was trimmed by 5 bases and the J gene end by 1 base; junction bases not matched to a gene: 5. The germline V gene encodes CDR1 GTSNPN and CDR2 SVGIG (reference sequence). Written as DNA, the CDR3 is TGTGCCTGGGGCCCGGGACAGGGGTCCTACGAGCAGTACTTC. This encodes CAWGPGQGSYEQYF.

This clonotype was detected a few times. V and J are TRBV9 and TRBJ2-4; no clear D. The V gene lost 3 bases and the J gene lost 1 base, with 11 bases spanning the gap. CDR3 length: 15 amino acids. CDR1 and CDR2 (germline): SGDLS, YYNGEE. The CDR3 DNA sequence: TGTGCCAGCAGCGGGGCGATGGGGGCCAAAAACATTCAGTACTTC. Translation gives CASSGAMGAKNIQYF.

In its sample, this clonotype was seen a few times. V is TRBV25-1 and J is TRBJ2-7; no definite D call. V shed 2 bases and J shed 4 bases, with 9 bases lying between them. Germline V gene sequence: CDR1 MGHDK, CDR2 SYGVNS. This CDR3 is built from 13 residues. The CDR3 DNA follows: TGTGCCAGCAGTGAAGTTGTAGAGTACGAGCAGTACTTC. Translation gives CASSEVVEYEQYF.

This chain joins TRBV6-5 and TRBJ2-5, with TRBD2 matching 14 bases. This CDR3 has 16 residues. V lost 7 bases, J lost 3 bases, and 7 bases stayed unmatched. Germline V gene data show CDR1 as MNHEY and CDR2 as SVGAGI. In DNA, the CDR3 is TGTGCCAGCACCCCAGGGACTAGCGGGAGTAAAGAGACCCAGTACTTC. Protein: CASTPGTSGSKETQYF.

This rearrangement joins TRBV10-3 to TRBJ2-1; no definite D call. Germline V gene data show CDR1 as ENHRY and CDR2 as SYGVKD. There are 13 residues in the CDR3. Trimming shortened V by 2 bases and J by 5 bases, and 7 bases separated the two germline ends. The CDR3 loop is CAISEGQNNEQFF. The CDR3 DNA reads as TGTGCCATCAGTGAGGGGCAGAACAATGAGCAGTTCTTC.

The CDR3 bases are TGTGCCAGCAGTTTGGCTTCGAGCTCTGGGGCCAACGTCCTGACTTTC. Translated, it gives CASSLASSSGANVLTF. This chain connects TRBV12-3 or TRBV12-4 to TRBJ2-6, with D unclear. V was shortened by 3 bases and J by 0 bases, with 9 bases between the two germline ends. The CDR3 runs 16 residues.

The CDR3 spells CASSPAGRLYNEQFF. CDR3 nucleotide sequence: TGTGCCAGCAGCCCCGCAGGGAGGCTATACAATGAGCAGTTCTTC. The J gene is TRBJ2-1, the V gene TRBV7-2; D possibly corresponds to TRBD2 (6 bases). The germline gives CDR1 SGHTA, CDR2 FQGNSA. The CDR3 spans 15 residues. V was clipped by 5 bases and J by 4 bases, with 15 bases between them.

The chain combines TRBV4-3 with TRBJ2-5; 10 nucleotides match TRBD2. This CDR3 has 14 residues. The V and J ends lost 4 bases and 3 bases, in that order; junction bases with no gene match: 2. Germline values: CDR1 LGHNA, CDR2 YSLEER. The DNA for the CDR3 is TGCGCCAGCAGCCCTAGCGGGAGAAAAGAGACCCAGTACTTC. Amino acids: CASSPSGRKETQYF.

V gene TRBV20-1 combines with J gene TRBJ1-1; D possibly corresponds to TRBD1 (6 bases). The germline V gene has CDR1 DFQATT and CDR2 SNEGSKA (reference sequence). There are 15 residues in the CDR3. Between the trimmed V and J ends, which lost 3 bases and 0 bases, there was a span of 14 bases. In DNA, the CDR3 is TGCAGTGCTAGGGGGGGCAGTAGCTTGAACACTGAAGCTTTCTTT. Translating it yields CSARGGSSLNTEAFF.

In this sample, this clonotype turned up a few times. The chain has TRBV11-2 and TRBJ2-3; 7 positions match TRBD1. The CDR3 extends over 15 amino acids. The V gene end was trimmed by 2 bases and the J gene end by 4 bases; junction bases not matched to a gene: 6. Germline CDR1 SGHAT, CDR2 FQNNGV. Here the CDR3 reads CASSLRDSSADTQYF. CDR3 in DNA: TGTGCCAGCAGCTTAAGGGACAGTTCAGCAGATACGCAGTATTTT.